This T cell receptor (beta chain) was sequenced during a study of beta chain features in type 1 diabetes. Purity above 95% was achieved in all sorted populations. The isolated RNA, all of it, was reverse transcribed, so expressed TCRB transcripts were what got sequenced. Reads from naive, central memory and regulatory T cell samples averaged around 3.6 million. Generated by immunoSEQ multiplex PCR, the TCRdb table keeps only in-frame clones and is missing some. The data contain hundreds of thousands of clones, about 12% of them singletons. The V gene end was trimmed by 3 bases and the J gene end by 13 bases; junction bases not matched to a gene: 9. This CDR3 is built from 13 residues. The germline CDR1 and CDR2 sequences are SGDLS and YYNGEE.

The chain carries TRBV9 and TRBJ1-4; TRBD1 matches at 7 bases. The source material was naive CD4+ T cells from blood. This sequence originates from a man between 18 and 35 years old in good health. CDR3 sequence (DNA): TGTGCCAGCAGCGCACACGACAGGGCGCGACTGTTTTTT. Protein: CASSAHDRARLFF.